This T cell receptor beta chain appears in the sequencing data of a study of Ad26.COV2.S vaccination and SARS-CoV-2 variants (dated by TCRdb to 2020 to 2023). Context from the whole study: TCRbeta repertoire sequencing served as the tool for gauging how specific and how broad the SARS-CoV-2-reactive T cell receptors were following Ad26.COV2.S vaccination. A total of around 32 samples were included in the TCR-sequenced set, comprising around 19 Ad26.COV2.S vaccine recipients, 5 placebo recipients and 8 SARS-CoV-2 convalescent individuals. Summary of the overall study and its limitations: Higher spike-specific TCR breadth was observed in Ad26.COV2.S recipients than in placebo recipients (P = 0.0014). It was noted by the authors that total T cell responses may have been underestimated by the TCR breadth and depth analyses. Non-spike TCR breadth was comparable between vaccine and placebo recipients, consistent with the vaccine containing only spike. After vaccination, substantial breadth of spike-specific CD8+ and CD4+ T cell responses was reported.

About this clone: Its antigen remains undetermined. Base qualities are not recorded, but no much larger clone differs from it by a single base.

TCRbeta CDR3 regions were sequenced with the immunoSEQ Assay. After extraction, genomic DNA underwent amplification by bias-controlled multiplex PCR, followed by high-throughput sequencing. The original pipeline was this. To quantify the absolute abundance of every unique TCRbeta CDR3 region, sequences were collapsed and filtered. T cell fraction was estimated by normalization of TCRbeta template counts to usable DNA, with usable DNA being measured through amplification of reference genes present in all nucleated cells. Repertoire TCRs were annotated as SARS-CoV-2-specific when V gene, CDR3 amino acid sequence and J gene were exactly matched to a known reactive TCR set. The reference SARS-CoV-2 TCR set came from MIRA and was filtered for enrichment in COVID-19-positive ImmuneCODE repertoires, removing public or cross-reactive TCRs. Based on the MIRA antigens, annotated TCRs were further analysed at the level of specific ORF or position within ORF. Breadth was defined as the number of annotated unique rearrangements divided by the total number of unique productive rearrangements, and depth was defined as the summed frequency of the annotated unique rearrangements. Two-sided Wilcoxon rank-sum tests were applied when comparing TCR breadth between groups. TCRdb stores this immuneACCESS table with in-frame sequences only. Part of the clones is absent; in the studies checked, under half of the shortfall reflects unresolved V genes, and no reason is known for the rest. V and J calls and clone size come straight from that table; D and trimming were deduced from the DNA. This sample has 150,000 to 200,000 clones in its table, and around 85% of those were observed once. The top ten clonotypes cover about 5.5% of the sample.

The sample's time point label, in plain terms: individuals recovered from natural SARS-CoV-2 infection. The V end gives up 5 bases and the J end 5 bases, leaving 5 bases in the junction not matched to a gene. Counted from cysteine to phenylalanine, this CDR3 has 13 amino acids. The retained sequence is limited to the CDR3, 39 bases, with the frame set at the first base. The chain is made from TRBV12-3 or TRBV12-4 and TRBJ1-1, and 7 bases in between align with TRBD1. The sample was peripheral blood, taken after recovery from COVID-19. The sequence was collected from a human donor who had recovered from COVID-19. The bases read TGTGCCAGCAGTCCCCAGGGGGTAACTGAAGCTTTCTTT. This gives the protein CASSPQGVTEAFF.